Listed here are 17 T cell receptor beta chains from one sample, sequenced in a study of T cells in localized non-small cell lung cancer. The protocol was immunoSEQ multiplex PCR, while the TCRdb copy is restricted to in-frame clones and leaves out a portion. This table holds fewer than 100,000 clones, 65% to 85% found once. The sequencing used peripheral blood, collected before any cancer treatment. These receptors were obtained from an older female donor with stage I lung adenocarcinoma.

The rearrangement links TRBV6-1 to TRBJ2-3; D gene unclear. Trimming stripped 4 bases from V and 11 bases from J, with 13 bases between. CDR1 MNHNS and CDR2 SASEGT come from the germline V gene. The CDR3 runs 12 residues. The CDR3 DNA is TGTGCCAGCAGTGGGACGGAGACTTGGCAGTATTTT. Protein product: CASSGTETWQYF.

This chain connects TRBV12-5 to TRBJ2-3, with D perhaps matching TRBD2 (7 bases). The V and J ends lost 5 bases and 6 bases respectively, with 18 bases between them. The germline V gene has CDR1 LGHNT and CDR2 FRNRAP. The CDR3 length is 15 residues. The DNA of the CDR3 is TGTGCTAGTGGTCCGGGGGGCTTCGCCGAGGATACGCAGTATTTT. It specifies CASGPGGFAEDTQYF.

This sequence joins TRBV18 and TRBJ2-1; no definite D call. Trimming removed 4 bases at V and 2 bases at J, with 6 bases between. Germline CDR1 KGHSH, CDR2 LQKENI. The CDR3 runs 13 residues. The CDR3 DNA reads TGTGCCAGCTCACGTGAAACCTACAATGAGCAGTTCTTC. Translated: CASSRETYNEQFF. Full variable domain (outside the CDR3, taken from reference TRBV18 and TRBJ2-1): NAGVMQNPRHLVRRRGQEARLRCSPMKGHSHVYWYRQLPEEGLKFMVYLQKENIIDESGMPKERFSAEFPKEGPSILRIQQVVRGDSAAYFCASSRETYNEQFFGPGTRLTVL.

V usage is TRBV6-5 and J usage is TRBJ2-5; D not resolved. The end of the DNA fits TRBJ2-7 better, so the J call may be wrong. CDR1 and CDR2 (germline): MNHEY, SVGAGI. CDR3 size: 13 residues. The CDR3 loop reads CASTNDMSYEQYF. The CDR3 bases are TGTGCCAGCACCAATGACATGAGCTACGAGCAGTACTTC.

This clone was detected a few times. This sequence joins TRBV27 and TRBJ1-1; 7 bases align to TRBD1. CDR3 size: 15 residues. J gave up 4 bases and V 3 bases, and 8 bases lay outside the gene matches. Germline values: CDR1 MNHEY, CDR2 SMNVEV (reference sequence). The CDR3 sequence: CASSLLQQGSTEAFF. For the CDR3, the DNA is TGTGCCAGCAGTTTGCTCCAACAGGGGTCCACTGAAGCTTTCTTT.

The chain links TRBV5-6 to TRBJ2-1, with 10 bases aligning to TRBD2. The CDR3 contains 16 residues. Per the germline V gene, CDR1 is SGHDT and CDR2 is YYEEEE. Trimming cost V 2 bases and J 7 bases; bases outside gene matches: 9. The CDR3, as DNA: TGTGCCAGCAGCTTCCAGCGGGGGGGCCGGGGGAATGAGCAGTTCTTC. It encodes CASSFQRGGRGNEQFF.

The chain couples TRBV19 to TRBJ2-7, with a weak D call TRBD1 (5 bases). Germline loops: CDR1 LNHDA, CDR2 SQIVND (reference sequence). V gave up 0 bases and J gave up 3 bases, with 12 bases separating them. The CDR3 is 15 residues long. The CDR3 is CASSIEGAGYYEQYF. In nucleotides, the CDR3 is TGTGCCAGTAGTATAGAAGGGGCAGGGTACTACGAGCAGTACTTC. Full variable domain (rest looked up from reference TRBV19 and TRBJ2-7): DGGITQSPKYLFRKEGQNVTLSCEQNLNHDAMYWYRQDPGQGLRLIYYSQIVNDFQKGDIAEGYSVSREKKESFPLTVTSAQKNPTAFYLCASSIEGAGYYEQYFGPGTRLTVT.

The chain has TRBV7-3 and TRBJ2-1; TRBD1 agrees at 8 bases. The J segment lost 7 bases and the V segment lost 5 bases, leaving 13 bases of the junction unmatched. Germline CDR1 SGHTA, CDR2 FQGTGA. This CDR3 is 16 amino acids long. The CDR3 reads CASSPGQGTNENEQFF. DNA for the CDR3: TGTGCCAGCAGCCCCGGACAGGGCACAAATGAAAATGAGCAGTTCTTC.

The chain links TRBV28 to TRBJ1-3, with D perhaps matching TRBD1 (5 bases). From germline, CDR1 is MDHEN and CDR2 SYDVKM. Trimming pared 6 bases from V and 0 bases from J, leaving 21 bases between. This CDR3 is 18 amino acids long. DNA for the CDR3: TGTGCCAGCAGCTTACTTGGGACTCAAAGTCTCTCTGGAAACACCATATATTTT. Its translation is CASSLLGTQSLSGNTIYF.

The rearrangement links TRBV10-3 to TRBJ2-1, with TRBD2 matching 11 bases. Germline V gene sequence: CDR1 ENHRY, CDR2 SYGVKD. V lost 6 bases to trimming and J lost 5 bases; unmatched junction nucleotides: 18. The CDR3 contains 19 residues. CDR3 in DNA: TGTGCCATCAGCAATCCCGGGACTAGCGGACCTCCGGGAGACAATGAGCAGTTCTTC. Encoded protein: CAISNPGTSGPPGDNEQFF.

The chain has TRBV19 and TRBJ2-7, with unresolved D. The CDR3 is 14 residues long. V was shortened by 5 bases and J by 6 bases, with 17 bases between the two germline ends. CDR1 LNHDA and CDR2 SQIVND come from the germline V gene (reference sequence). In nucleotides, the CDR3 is TGTGCCAGTAGTCCGACCGTGGTGACGCGCGAGCAGTACTTC. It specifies CASSPTVVTREQYF.

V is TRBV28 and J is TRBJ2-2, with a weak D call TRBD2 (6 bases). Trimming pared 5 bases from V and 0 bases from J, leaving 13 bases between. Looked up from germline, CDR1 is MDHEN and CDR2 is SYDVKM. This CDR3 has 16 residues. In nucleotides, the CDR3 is TGTGCCAGCAGTCCTCGTAGCGGAGCGAACACCGGGGAGCTGTTTTTT. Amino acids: CASSPRSGANTGELFF.

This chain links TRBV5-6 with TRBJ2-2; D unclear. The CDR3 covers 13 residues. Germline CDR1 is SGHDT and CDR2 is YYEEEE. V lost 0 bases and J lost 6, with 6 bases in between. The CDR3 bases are TGTGCCAGCAGCTTGGAGGCGGCCGGGGAGCTGTTTTTT. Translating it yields CASSLEAAGELFF.

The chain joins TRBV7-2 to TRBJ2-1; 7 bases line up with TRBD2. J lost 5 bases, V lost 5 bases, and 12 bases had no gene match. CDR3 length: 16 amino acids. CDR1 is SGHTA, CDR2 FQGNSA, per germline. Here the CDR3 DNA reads TGTGCCAGCAGCCCTTTTGGGCGGGGGTCGGACAATGAGCAGTTCTTC. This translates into CASSPFGRGSDNEQFF.

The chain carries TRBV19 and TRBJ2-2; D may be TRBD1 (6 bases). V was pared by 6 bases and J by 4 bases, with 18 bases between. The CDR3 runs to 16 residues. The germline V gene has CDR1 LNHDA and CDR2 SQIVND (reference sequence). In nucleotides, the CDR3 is TGTGCCAGTAGATCGCTCCGGGACACCGGCACCGGGGAGCTGTTTTTT. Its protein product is CASRSLRDTGTGELFF.

CDR3 sequence (DNA): TGTGCCAGCACCACCGGACCCACCGGGGAGCTGTTTTTT. Translated, it gives CASTTGPTGELFF. The chain links TRBV5-4 to TRBJ2-2; no clear D. This CDR3 comprises 13 residues. CDR1 SGHNT and CDR2 YYREEE come from the germline V gene (reference sequence). The V end lost 6 bases, the J end lost 4 bases, and 10 bases lay between the germline ends.

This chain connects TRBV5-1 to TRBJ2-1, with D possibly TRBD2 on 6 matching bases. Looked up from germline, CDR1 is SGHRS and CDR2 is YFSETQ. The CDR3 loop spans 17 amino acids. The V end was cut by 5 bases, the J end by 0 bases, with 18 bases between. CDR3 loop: CASSQFRVGGSYNEQFF. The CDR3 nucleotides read TGCGCCAGCAGTCAATTCCGAGTGGGGGGCTCCTACAATGAGCAGTTCTTC.